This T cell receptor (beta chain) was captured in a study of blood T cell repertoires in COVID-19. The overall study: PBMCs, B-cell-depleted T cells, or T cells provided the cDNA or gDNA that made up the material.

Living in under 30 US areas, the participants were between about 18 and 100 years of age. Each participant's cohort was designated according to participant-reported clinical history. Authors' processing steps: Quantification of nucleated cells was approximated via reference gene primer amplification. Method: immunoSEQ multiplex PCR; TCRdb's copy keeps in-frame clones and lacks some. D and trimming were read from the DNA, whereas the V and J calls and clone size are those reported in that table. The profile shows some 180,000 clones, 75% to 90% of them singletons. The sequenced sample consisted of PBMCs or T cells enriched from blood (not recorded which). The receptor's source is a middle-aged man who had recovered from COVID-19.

CDR3 nucleotide sequence: TGTGCCAGCAGCTACCAGGGGGAGAGAACACCCCTCCACTTT. This sequence encodes CASSYQGERTPLHF. The chain couples TRBV5-5 to TRBJ1-6, with TRBD1 identical over 7 bases. V lost 3 bases to trimming and J lost 11 bases; unmatched junction nucleotides: 8. CDR3 length equals 14 residues. CDR1 is SGHKS, CDR2 YYEKEE, per germline (reference sequence). Supplemented by reference TRBV5-5 and TRBJ1-6, the full variable domain reads DAGVTQSPTHLIKTRGQQVTLRCSPISGHKSVSWYQQVLGQGPQFIFQYYEKEERGRGNFPDRFSARQFPNYSSELNVNALLLGDSALYLCASSYQGERTPLHFGNGTRLTVT.